This T cell receptor beta chain was recovered during a study of T cell responses to AZD1222 COVID-19 vaccine. CDR3 size: 16 residues. V was cut by 3 bases and J by 0 bases, with 11 bases left in between. Germline CDR1 LNHDA, CDR2 SQIVND (reference sequence). General study points: Unmutated variant regions reportedly attract nearly half of all spike-specific TCRs.

About this clone: Its antigen is still unknown.

Sequencing used immunoSEQ multiplex PCR; TCRdb keeps in-frame clones, though not all of them. This table has 200,000 to 300,000 clones, approximately 93% appearing once. This clonotype originated in an adult in good health. The sample was peripheral blood, taken on day 0 of AZD1222 vaccination. The rearrangement joins TRBV19 to TRBJ1-4; D is perhaps TRBD1 (6 bases). DNA of the CDR3: TGTGCCAGTAGTATCCGGACAGTTGCAACTAATGAAAAACTGTTTTTT. Residues: CASSIRTVATNEKLFF.